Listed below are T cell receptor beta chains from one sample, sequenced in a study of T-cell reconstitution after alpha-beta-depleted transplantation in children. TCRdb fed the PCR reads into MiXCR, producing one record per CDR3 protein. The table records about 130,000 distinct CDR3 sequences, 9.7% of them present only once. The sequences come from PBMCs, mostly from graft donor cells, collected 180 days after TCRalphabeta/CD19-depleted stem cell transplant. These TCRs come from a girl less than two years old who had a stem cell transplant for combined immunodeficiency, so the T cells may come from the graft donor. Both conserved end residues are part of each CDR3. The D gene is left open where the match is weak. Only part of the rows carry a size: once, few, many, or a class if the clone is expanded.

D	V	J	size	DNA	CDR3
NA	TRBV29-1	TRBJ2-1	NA	TGCAGCGTGTACCGGGCCGAGCAGTTCTTC	CSVYRAEQFF
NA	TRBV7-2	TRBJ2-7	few	TGTGCCAGCAGCTTAGCCAGCGGGTCCTACGAGCAGTACTTC	CASSLASGSYEQYF
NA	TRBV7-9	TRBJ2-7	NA	TGTGCCAGCAGCTTAGCTAGCGGTGGAAAGTCCGAGCAGTACTTC	CASSLASGGKSEQYF
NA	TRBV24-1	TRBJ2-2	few	TGTGCCACCAAGGGGTGGACCGGGGAGCTGTTTTTT	CATKGWTGELFF
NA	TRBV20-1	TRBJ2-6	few	TGCAGTGCTAGAGACATACAGTACTTGGGGGCCAACGTCCTGACTTTC	CSARDIQYLGANVLTF
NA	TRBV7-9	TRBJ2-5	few	TGTGCCAGCAGCTGGCCGGGACGTAGGAAGTGGGAGACCCAGTACTTC	CASSWPGRRKWETQYF
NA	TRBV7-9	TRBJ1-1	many	TGTGCCAGCAGCTCCGGACAGAAACAAGTCATGAACACTGAAGCTTTCTTT	CASSSGQKQVMNTEAFF
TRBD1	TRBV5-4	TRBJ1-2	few	TGTGCCAGCACACGCCCGGGACAGGGCTATGGCTACACCTTC	CASTRPGQGYGYTF
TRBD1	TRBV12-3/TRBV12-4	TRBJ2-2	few	TGTGCCAGCAGCTGGGACAGGGGGTCGGTCGGGGAGCTGTTTTTT	CASSWDRGSVGELFF
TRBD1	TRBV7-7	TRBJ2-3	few	TGTGCTAGCAGCTTGGGGACAGGGAACGCACAAGATACGCAGTATTTT	CASSLGTGNAQDTQYF
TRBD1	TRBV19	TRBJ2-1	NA	TGTGCCAGTAGTATGCTCGGGCAGGGGGCAATTTATGAGCAGTTCTTC	CASSMLGQGAIYEQFF
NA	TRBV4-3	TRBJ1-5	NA	TGCGCCAGCAGCCAAGATCGTTGGCAACAGGCTCACCAGCCCCAGCATTTT	CASSQDRWQQAHQPQHF
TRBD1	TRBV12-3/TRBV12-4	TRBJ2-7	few	TGTGCCAGCAGTCGGACAGGGAGGAACGAGCAGTACTTC	CASSRTGRNEQYF
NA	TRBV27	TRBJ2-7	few	TGTGCCAGCAGTTTAAAACTAGCCCACGTCTATAGGGAGCAGTACTTC	CASSLKLAHVYREQYF
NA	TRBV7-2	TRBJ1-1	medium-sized	TGTGCCAGCAGCTTCCCCACGGGGCAAGGCACTGAAGCTTTCTTT	CASSFPTGQGTEAFF
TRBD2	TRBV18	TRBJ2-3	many	TGTGCCAGCTCACGATACCAACTAGCGGGAGTAACAGATACGCAGTATTTT	CASSRYQLAGVTDTQYF
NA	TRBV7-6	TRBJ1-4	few	TGTGCCAGCAGCTTAATTGGGATAGGGGACGGGAGTGAAAAACTGTTTTTT	CASSLIGIGDGSEKLFF
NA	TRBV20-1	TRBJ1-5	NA	TGCAGTGCTAGAGCCGGGGTAGGCAATCAGCCCAAGCATTTT	CSARAGVGNQPKHF
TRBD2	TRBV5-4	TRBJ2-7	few	TGTGCCAGCAGCTTGGGGACTAGCGGGGGGGCACAGTACTTC	CASSLGTSGGAQYF
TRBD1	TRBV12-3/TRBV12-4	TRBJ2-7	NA	TGTGCCAGCAACCGGGACAGCTCCTTGGATCGGTACTTC	CASNRDSSLDRYF
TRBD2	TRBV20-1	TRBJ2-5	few	TGCAGTGCCCAGACGGGGGGATGGGAGACCCAGTACTTC	CSAQTGGWETQYF
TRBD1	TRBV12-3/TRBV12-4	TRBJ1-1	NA	TGTGCCAGCAACCCATCAGGGGGCGCCACTGAAGCTTTCTTT	CASNPSGGATEAFF
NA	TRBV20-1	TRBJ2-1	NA	TGCAGTGCTAGACGGGAAGTAGGGCAGTTCTTC	CSARREVGQFF
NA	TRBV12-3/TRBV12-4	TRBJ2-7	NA	TGTGCCAGCAGTTATGGAGCAGGGAGCTCCTACGAGCAGTACTTC	CASSYGAGSSYEQYF
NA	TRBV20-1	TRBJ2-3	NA	TGCAGTGCTAGGGGGGACTTTAACTTAGATACGCAGTATTTT	CSARGDFNLDTQYF
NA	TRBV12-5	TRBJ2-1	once	TGTGCTAGTGGTTTTCTGGGTGAGAGCTCCTACAATGAGCAGTTCTTC	CASGFLGESSYNEQFF
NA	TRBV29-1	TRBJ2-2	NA	TGCAGCGTTGCCAGGGGGGACACCGGGGAGCTGTTTTTT	CSVARGDTGELFF
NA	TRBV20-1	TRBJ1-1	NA	TGCAGTGCTAGAGTCCTGGGAGTACCGACCACCTTGAGCACTGAAGCTTTCTTT	CSARVLGVPTTLSTEAFF
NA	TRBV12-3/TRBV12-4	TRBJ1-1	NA	TGTGCCAGCCAGTCTACAGTTCTCCCTGAAGCTTTCTTT	CASQSTVLPEAFF
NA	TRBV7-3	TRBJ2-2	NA	TGTGCCAGCAGCTTAAGACTTAGCGCCGGGGAGCTGTTTTTT	CASSLRLSAGELFF
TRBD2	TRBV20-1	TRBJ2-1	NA	TGCAGTGCTGAATCTAGACTAGCGGGTGTCCCTTTCTCCTACAATGAGCAGTTCTTC	CSAESRLAGVPFSYNEQFF
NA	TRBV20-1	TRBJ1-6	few	TGCAGTGCTAGCGTTCAGCCTTCCTATAATTCACCCCTCCACTTT	CSASVQPSYNSPLHF
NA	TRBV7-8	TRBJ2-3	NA	TGTGCCAGCAGCAGGACTCTGCTCGGCGGTACGCAGTATTTT	CASSRTLLGGTQYF
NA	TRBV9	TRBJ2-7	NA	TGTGCCAGCAGCCTGGCGGGGACAGCAGGAGACGAGCAGTACTTC	CASSLAGTAGDEQYF
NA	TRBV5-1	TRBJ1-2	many	TGCGCCAGCAGCCCTTATTCTGGACGGTCGTATGGCTACACCTTC	CASSPYSGRSYGYTF
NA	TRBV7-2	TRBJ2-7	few	TGTGCCAGCAGCTTAGAGCAGGTCGTAAACTACGAGCAGTACTTC	CASSLEQVVNYEQYF
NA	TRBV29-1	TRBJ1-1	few	TGCAGCGTTCCACAGGGCCTGGGTTTGGCTTTCTTT	CSVPQGLGLAFF
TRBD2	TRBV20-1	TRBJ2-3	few	TGCAGTGCTAGGGTCACTAGCGGAGGCACAGATACGCAGTATTTT	CSARVTSGGTDTQYF
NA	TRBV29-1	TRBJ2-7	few	TGCAGCGTTGAAACTGCATACGAGCAGTACTTC	CSVETAYEQYF
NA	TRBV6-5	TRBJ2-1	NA	TGTGCCAGCAGTTCAAGCACCTCTTACAATGAGCAGTTCTTC	CASSSSTSYNEQFF
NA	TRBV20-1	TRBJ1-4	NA	TGCAGTGCCCCCCCCCCTAGTGGGGAAAAACTGTTTTTT	CSAPPPSGEKLFF
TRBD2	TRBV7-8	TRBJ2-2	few	TGTGCCAGCAGCTTAAAACTAGCGGGGTTGGGGGAGCTGTTTTTT	CASSLKLAGLGELFF
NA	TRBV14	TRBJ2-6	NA	TGTGCCAGCAGCCAAGTTAGTTGGTCTGGGGCCAACGTCCTGACTTTC	CASSQVSWSGANVLTF
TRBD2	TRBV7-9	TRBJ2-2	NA	TGTGCCAGCAGCCGTAGCGGGAGAGACGGGGAGCTGTTTTTT	CASSRSGRDGELFF
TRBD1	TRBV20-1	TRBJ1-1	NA	TGCAGTGCTAGGAAGACAGGGGTGCACACTGAAGCTTTCTTT	CSARKTGVHTEAFF